One and the same sample provided the 18 T cell receptor beta chains below, sequenced in a study of monozygotic twins with inflammatory bowel disease. TCRdb re-called the 5' RACE reads, yielding one record per CDR3 amino acid sequence without DNA. Its clone listing holds 150,000 to 200,000 distinct CDR3 sequences. Input material: blood. These receptors came from a human donor with ulcerative colitis or Crohn's disease, or a healthy co-twin of an affected twin (not recorded which).

The chain couples TRBV28 to TRBJ1-4. This CDR3 is 11 amino acids long. Germline V lookup: CDR1 MDHEN, CDR2 SYDVKM. The CDR3 spells CASTYREKLFF.

The CDR3 loop is CASSPRGRAYEQYF. The chain has TRBV18 and TRBJ2-7. The CDR3 is 14 residues long. The germline gives CDR1 KGHSH, CDR2 LQKENI.

The gene calls are TRBV28 and TRBJ2-5; the TRBD1 assignment by TCRdb is unverifiable without DNA. Germline V gene data show CDR1 as MDHEN and CDR2 as SYDVKM. The CDR3 consists of 14 residues. CDR3 amino acids: CASSTHGGYETQYF.

V and J are TRBV5-1 and TRBJ2-5. This CDR3 is 15 amino acids long. Germline V lookup: CDR1 SGHRS, CDR2 YFSETQ. The CDR3 loop is CASSSDGIGQGTQYF.

The chain uses TRBV5-1 and TRBJ1-3. The CDR3 is 16 amino acids. Germline V gives CDR1 SGHRS, CDR2 YFSETQ. The CDR3 spells CASSLDGGDGGNTIYF.

The CDR3 protein is CASSKDSYNQPQHF. V usage is TRBV6-1 and J usage is TRBJ1-5; checking the TCRdb D call of TRBD1 is not possible without DNA. This CDR3 has 14 amino acids. Per germline, CDR1 MNHNS and CDR2 SASEGT.

CDR3 sequence reads: CACRPSGNTIYF. This chain links TRBV30 with TRBJ1-3. The germline V gene encodes CDR1 GTSNPN and CDR2 SVGIG (reference sequence). The CDR3 extends over 12 amino acids.

The gene calls are TRBV3-1 and TRBJ2-7; the D call of TRBD2 rests on TCRdb alone, since no DNA is present to check it. The CDR3 contains 15 residues. The germline gives CDR1 LGHDT, CDR2 YNNKEL (reference sequence). This CDR3 is CASSLRGSGAYEQYF.

V and J are TRBV5-1 and TRBJ1-6. This CDR3 contains 11 residues. Germline V gene data show CDR1 as SGHRS and CDR2 as YFSETQ. CDR3 amino acids: CASGDDSPLHF.

The chain combines TRBV7-2 with TRBJ2-3; lacking DNA, the TRBD1 call made by TCRdb goes unchecked. Germline V gives CDR1 SGHTA, CDR2 FQGNSA. There are 17 residues in the CDR3. CDR3 in amino acids: CASSLPTSGAYTDTQYF.

J is TRBJ1-2 and V is TRBV18; TCRdb lists TRBD1, though no DNA is available to test this call. The CDR3 consists of 14 residues. Germline CDR1 is KGHSH and CDR2 is LQKENI. The CDR3 is CASSPSSGENGYTF. Based on the CDR3 plus reference TRBV18 and TRBJ1-2, the full variable domain is NAGVMQNPRHLVRRRGQEARLRCSPMKGHSHVYWYRQLPEEGLKFMVYLQKENIIDESGMPKERFSAEFPKEGPSILRIQQVVRGDSAAYFCASSPSSGENGYTFGSGTRLTVV.

V gene TRBV5-1 combines with J gene TRBJ1-2. The length of the CDR3 is 14 residues. Germline values: CDR1 SGHRS, CDR2 YFSETQ. The CDR3 sequence is CASGQWDSAYGYTF.

The chain is built from TRBV5-1 and TRBJ2-7; TCRdb proposes TRBD1, but this gene call is untestable without DNA. The V gene's germline CDR1 is SGHRS and CDR2 YFSETQ. The CDR3 length is 17 residues. The CDR3: CASSLWPTGLNRWEQYF.

The genes are TRBV5-1 and TRBJ2-7; TCRdb reports TRBD1, a call that lacks DNA to check it against. The V gene's germline CDR1 is SGHRS and CDR2 YFSETQ. This CDR3 contains 13 residues. CDR3 sequence reads: CASSPTGGYEQYF.

The chain employs TRBV28 and TRBJ2-7; TCRdb calls TRBD1, which cannot be checked without DNA. Germline V gives CDR1 MDHEN, CDR2 SYDVKM. The CDR3 has 13 amino acids. CDR3 loop: CASRGTGPYEQYF. The variable domain in full, with the rest retrieved from reference TRBV28 and TRBJ2-7, is DVKVTQSSRYLVKRTGEKVFLECVQDMDHENMFWYRQDPGLGLRLIYFSYDVKMKEKGDIPEGYSVSREKKERFSLILESASTNQTSMYLCASRGTGPYEQYFGPGTRLTVT.

The chain has TRBV18 and TRBJ2-6; TCRdb returns TRBD1, unconfirmable since there is no DNA. From germline, CDR1 is KGHSH and CDR2 LQKENI. This CDR3 has 15 amino acids. This CDR3 reads CASSPVGAGANVLTF. Supplemented by reference TRBV18 and TRBJ2-6, the full variable domain reads NAGVMQNPRHLVRRRGQEARLRCSPMKGHSHVYWYRQLPEEGLKFMVYLQKENIIDESGMPKERFSAEFPKEGPSILRIQQVVRGDSAAYFCASSPVGAGANVLTFGAGSRLTVL.

The chain has TRBV5-6 and TRBJ1-6; TCRdb outputs TRBD1, but without DNA this stays unchecked. There are 14 residues in the CDR3. CDR1 is SGHDT, CDR2 YYEEEE, per germline. The CDR3 reads CASSLGQRNSPLHF.

CDR3 sequence: CASGQSNQPQHF. This chain joins TRBV27 and TRBJ1-5; the D call of TRBD1 rests on TCRdb alone, since no DNA is present to check it. This CDR3 comprises 12 residues. The V gene's germline CDR1 is MNHEY and CDR2 SMNVEV (reference sequence).